These 22 T cell receptor beta chains originate from one sample sequenced in a study of tissue T cells after allogeneic stem cell transplantation. Libraries were prepared by immunoSEQ multiplex PCR; TCRdb keeps only in-frame clonotypes and omits some of them. The sample shows about 3,100 clones, 45% of them seen only once. Time point here: mouse harvest day 14 after allogeneic transplant. Mouse grafts combined 10^7 T-cell-depleted bone marrow cells with 10^6 splenic CD5+ T cells. The sample comprised lymph node tissue. The receptors shown here come from a female BALB/c mouse given C57BL/6 T cells with graft-versus-host disease after an allogeneic hematopoietic cell transplant.

In its sample, this clone ranks as medium-sized. Each gene name is a mouse one. From the germline J gene comes the end of the CDR3, since the read stops 1 residue before it. The chain has TRBV1 and TRBJ1-1; D gene unclear. Germline values: CDR1 NSQYPW, CDR2 LRSPGD (reference sequence). This CDR3 spans 11 amino acids. Trimming shortened V by 1 base and J by 8 bases, and 5 bases separated the two germline ends. The DNA read from the CDR3 is TGCACCTGCAGTGCAGGGTGGGAAGTCTTC. It codes for CTCSAGWEVF. Given in full, the CDR3 is CTCSAGWEVFF.

This clone has only a few counts. Gene names and germline match the mouse. The read stops 1 residue short of the end of the CDR3; the missing end is completed from the germline J gene. The V and J genes are TRBV13-1 and TRBJ2-3; 8 bases fit TRBD1. The CDR3 consists of 14 residues. V gave up 3 bases and J gave up 5 bases; unmatched junction bases: 5. Germline V gene sequence: CDR1 NSHNY, CDR2 SYGAGN. The CDR3 bases that were read are TGTGCCAGCAGTGCCCCGGGACAGGTAGAAACGCTGTAT. Residues: CASSAPGQVETLY. The complete CDR3 reads CASSAPGQVETLYF.

A note on this clone: Genes here carry mouse names. The DNA read from the CDR3 is TGTGCTAGCAGTTCCAACTATGCTGAGCAGTTC. It encodes CASSSNYAEQF. The full-length CDR3 reads as CASSSNYAEQFF. V is TRBV29 and J is TRBJ2-1; D gene uncertain. The read comes to an end 1 residue before the CDR3 does, leaving the germline J gene to fill in the end. CDR3 length: 12 residues. With 4 bases removed from V and 1 base from J, the gap between germline ends came to 2 bases. Per the germline V gene, CDR1 is MSHET and CDR2 is SYDVDS.

With regard to this clone: These gene names are mouse names. The observed sequence ends 1 residue before the CDR3 terminus, with the missing tail filled in from the germline J gene. This chain links TRBV5 with TRBJ1-1; TRBD1 is a possible D gene (6 bases). This CDR3 has 14 residues. V was clipped by 3 bases and J by 0 bases, with 8 bases between them. Germline loops: CDR1 LGHNA, CDR2 YNLKQL (reference sequence). The part of the CDR3 DNA that was read is TGTGCCAGCAGCCAGGGGGCCTCAAACACAGAAGTCTTC. Translated, it gives CASSQGASNTEVF. The entire CDR3 protein reads CASSQGASNTEVFF.

This clone is termed large. These gene names are mouse names. The CDR3 end falls 1 residue outside the read, so it is completed with the germline J gene. The chain has TRBV29 and TRBJ2-5; 8 nucleotides line up with TRBD2. This CDR3 contains 14 residues. Unmatched junction bases numbered 4, after V lost 8 bases and J lost 0 bases. The germline gives CDR1 MSHET, CDR2 SYDVDS. The CDR3 DNA, read in part, is TGTGCTAGCGCTGGGGGGATTAACCAAGACACCCAGTAC. Amino acid sequence: CASAGGINQDTQY. In full, the CDR3 is CASAGGINQDTQYF.

This clone is medium-sized (0.01 to 0.1%) within its sample. The genes and germline here are from mouse. Coverage ceases 1 residue before the CDR3 finishes, and the germline J gene fills in the end. The chain is built from TRBV14 and TRBJ2-5; the match to TRBD1 covers 7 bases. CDR1 SGHDT and CDR2 FRDEAV come from the germline V gene. The CDR3 has 15 residues. The junction had 9 bases not matched to a gene; V was cut back by 5 bases and J by 3 bases. The DNA read from the CDR3 is TGTGCCAGCAGCTTCCTCGGGACAGTACAAGACACCCAGTAC. Translation: CASSFLGTVQDTQY. The full CDR3 is CASSFLGTVQDTQYF.

To note about this clone: Gene names and germline refer to mouse. The observed sequence ends 1 residue before the CDR3 terminus, with the missing tail filled in from the germline J gene. The chain uses TRBV29 and TRBJ2-5, with no clear D. Trimming removed 7 bases at V and 6 bases at J, with 20 bases between. The CDR3 extends over 15 amino acids. Germline V CDR1 and CDR2: MSHET, SYDVDS. The CDR3 spells CASTPTAFTHDTQYF. CDR3 bases read: TGTGCTAGCACTCCCACAGCGTTTACCCACGACACCCAGTAC. The complete variable domain, with remaining parts taken from reference TRBV29 and TRBJ2-5, reads DMKVTQMPRYLIKRMGENVLLECGQDMSHETMYWYRQDPGLGLQLIYISYDVDSNSEGDIPKGYRVSRKKREHFSLILDSAKTNQTSVYFCASTPTAFTHDTQYFGPGTRLLVL.

On this clone itself: Gene names follow the mouse nomenclature. Coverage ceases 1 residue before the CDR3 finishes, and the germline J gene fills in the end. The V and J genes are TRBV3 and TRBJ2-3, with D unclear. The CDR3 is 14 amino acids. Trimming shortened V by 4 bases and J by 1 base, and 9 bases separated the two germline ends. CDR1 SNHLY and CDR2 FYNGKV come from the germline V gene (reference sequence). CDR3 DNA (partial): TGTGCCAGCAGCTCCGGGTTCCGTGCAGAAACGCTGTAT. Its translation: CASSSGFRAETLY. The entire CDR3 protein is CASSSGFRAETLYF.

As regards this clone: The listed genes are named as in mouse. The CDR3 is cut off 1 residue early in the read; its end comes from the germline J gene. The chain couples TRBV29 to TRBJ1-1; 8 bases align to TRBD1. CDR3 length equals 15 residues. Germline V gene data show CDR1 as MSHET and CDR2 as SYDVDS. The junction had 4 bases not matched to a gene; V was cut back by 3 bases and J by 1 base. The CDR3: CASSFTGTGNTEVFF. The DNA read from the CDR3 is TGTGCTAGCAGTTTCACCGGGACAGGGAACACAGAAGTCTTC.

Turning to this clone: Any gene name here is a mouse gene name. This CDR3 is CASSLRGDTQYF. CDR3 DNA, as far as it was read: TGTGCCAGCAGCTTACGGGGAGACACCCAGTAC. V usage is TRBV3 and J usage is TRBJ2-5; the D is unclear. The CDR3 end falls 1 residue outside the read, so it is completed with the germline J gene. The CDR3 length is 12 residues. CDR1 SNHLY and CDR2 FYNGKV come from the germline V gene (reference sequence). Trimming removed 2 bases at V and 5 bases at J, with 5 bases between.

Judged by abundance, this clone is medium-sized. Gene names refer to mouse genes. The CDR3 goes on 1 residue after the read ends, and that part is filled in from the germline J gene. This chain connects TRBV13-1 to TRBJ2-4; 10 positions agree with TRBD2. Trimming cost V 5 bases and J 1 base; bases outside gene matches: 4. The CDR3 covers 15 residues. Germline V gene data show CDR1 as NSHNY and CDR2 as SYGAGN. CDR3 sequence: CASRRTGGGQNTLYF. CDR3 DNA, as far as it was read: TGTGCCAGCAGGAGGACTGGGGGAGGTCAAAACACCTTGTAC.

Details on this clone: The gene names given are mouse names. Coverage ceases 1 residue before the CDR3 finishes, and the germline J gene fills in the end. The V call is TRBV14, the J call TRBJ2-7, with D possibly being TRBD2 (7 bases). V lost 2 bases and J 7 bases, leaving 13 bases between the germline ends. The germline CDR1 and CDR2 sequences are SGHDT and FRDEAV. The CDR3 consists of 13 residues. CDR3 amino acids: CASSFRGAGEQYF. The sequenced part of the CDR3 DNA is TGTGCCAGCAGTTTTCGGGGGGCGGGAGAACAGTAC.

This clone was recorded a few times. Gene names follow the mouse nomenclature. The read falls 1 residue short of the CDR3 end, and the missing part is taken from the germline J gene. The chain combines TRBV15 with TRBJ2-7; 11 positions agree with TRBD1. This CDR3 comprises 14 residues. CDR1 is SGHND and CDR2 is FRSKSL in the germline V gene. The ends lost 3 bases at V and 7 bases at J; junction bases unmatched: 5. CDR3 amino acids: CASSFGTGGREQYF. Partial CDR3 DNA: TGTGCCAGCAGTTTCGGGACAGGGGGGAGGGAACAGTAC.

As regards this clone: These gene names are mouse names. The missing CDR3 end, 1 residue past where the read stops, is filled in from the germline J gene. This chain connects TRBV3 to TRBJ2-7, with TRBD2 identical over 9 bases. V was pared by 2 bases and J by 3 bases, with 2 bases of the junction left unmatched. This CDR3 has 14 amino acids. Per the germline V gene, CDR1 is SNHLY and CDR2 is FYNGKV (reference sequence). CDR3 protein: CASSLRWGGYEQYF. CDR3 DNA, as far as it was read: TGTGCCAGCAGCTTACGCTGGGGGGGCTATGAACAGTAC.

To note about this clone: All gene names here are mouse names. The sequence runs out 1 residue before the end of the CDR3; the remainder is reconstructed from the germline J gene. This chain uses TRBV19 with TRBJ2-7, with D perhaps matching TRBD2 (6 bases). CDR1 is FNHDT and CDR2 is SITEND in the germline V gene (reference sequence). Trimming shortened V by 1 base and J by 3 bases, and 11 bases separated the two germline ends. The CDR3 contains 14 residues. The CDR3 reads CASSIPPGGYEQYF. The CDR3 DNA, read in part, is TGTGCCAGCAGTATACCCCCGGGGGGCTATGAACAGTAC.

To note about this clone: Gene names and germline match the mouse. The read comes to an end 1 residue before the CDR3 does, leaving the germline J gene to fill in the end. J is TRBJ1-1 and V is TRBV12-1; D is unclear. Germline V gene data show CDR1 as SGHSN and CDR2 as HYEKVE. The CDR3 sequence is 14 residues long. With 0 bases removed from V and 4 bases from J, the gap between germline ends came to 11 bases. Here the CDR3 reads CASSLDGRITEVFF. The sequenced part of the CDR3 DNA is TGTGCCAGCTCTCTCGATGGCAGAATCACAGAAGTCTTC.

Only a few counts were recorded for this clone. Gene labels here are mouse ones. CDR3 residues: CASSLGIAETLYF. Incomplete CDR3 DNA: TGTGCCAGCTCTCTGGGGATTGCAGAAACGCTGTAT. The genes are TRBV12-1 and TRBJ2-3; D is undetermined. The read stops 1 residue short of the end of the CDR3; the missing end is completed from the germline J gene. Germline-derived CDR1 and CDR2 are SGHSN and HYEKVE. The CDR3 length is 13 residues. The V and J ends lost 1 base and 2 bases respectively, with 6 bases between them.

For this clone: The gene names given are mouse names. The CDR3 goes on 1 residue after the read ends, and that part is filled in from the germline J gene. This rearrangement joins TRBV16 to TRBJ1-3; D is perhaps TRBD1 (5 bases). The CDR3 sequence is 14 residues long. Germline-derived CDR1 and CDR2 are SGHSA and FRNQAP. Trimming took off 0 bases at V and 3 bases at J, with 6 bases between the two ends. The chain's CDR3 is CASSLDRVGNTLYF. The CDR3 bases that were read are TGTGCAAGCAGCTTAGACAGGGTTGGAAATACGCTCTAT.

This clone has only a few counts. These gene names are mouse names. CDR3 amino acids: CASSPGQTNTEVFF. The sequenced CDR3 bases are TGTGCCAGCAGCCCGGGACAAACAAACACAGAAGTCTTC. The J gene is TRBJ1-1, the V gene TRBV3; D perhaps matches TRBD1 (6 bases). The read ends 1 residue shy of where the CDR3 ends; the end is completed using the germline J gene. Germline-derived CDR1 and CDR2 are SNHLY and FYNGKV (reference sequence). The length of the CDR3 is 14 residues. V lost 5 bases, J lost 0 bases, and 10 bases lay in between.

The count of this clone is one. Mouse gene names and germline throughout. The read ends 1 residue before the CDR3 terminus; that terminus is restored from the germline J gene. This rearrangement joins TRBV4 to TRBJ2-7; 10 bases align to TRBD2. The CDR3 totals 14 residues. Per germline, CDR1 LGHDT and CDR2 YNNKQL (reference sequence). V shed 5 bases and J 0 bases; nucleotides not matched to a gene: 1. The CDR3 sequence is CASSHWGGSYEQYF. CDR3 DNA (partial): TGTGCCAGCAGCCACTGGGGGGGCTCCTATGAACAGTAC.

This clone appeared a few times. The gene names given are mouse names. CDR3 bases read: TGTGCCAGCAGTCAGAGCTCCTATGAACAGTAC. The encoded protein is CASSQSSYEQY. The complete CDR3 protein is CASSQSSYEQYF. The chain uses TRBV26 and TRBJ2-7; D is undetermined. Read data end 1 residue before the CDR3 end; the end is taken from the germline J gene. This CDR3 spans 12 amino acids. Trimming pared 4 bases from V and 0 bases from J, leaving 4 bases between. Germline values: CDR1 KGHPV, CDR2 FQNQEV (reference sequence).

This clone was observed a handful of times. Genes and germline are mouse. The CDR3 end is not reached by the read, which stops 1 residue before it; the germline J gene fills it in. J is TRBJ2-4 and V is TRBV15; 11 nucleotides match TRBD2. CDR1 is SGHND, CDR2 FRSKSL, per germline. V trimming: 4 bases; J trimming: 6 bases; junction bases outside the gene matches: 0. This CDR3 spans 13 amino acids. CDR3: CASSWTGGNTLYF. Partial CDR3 DNA: TGTGCCAGCAGTTGGACTGGGGGGAACACCTTGTAC.